This record looks at one T cell receptor beta chain sequence and its context. In the authors' methods: By means of reference gene primer amplification, nucleated cell counts were estimated. Libraries were prepared by immunoSEQ multiplex PCR; TCRdb keeps only in-frame clonotypes and omits some of them. V, J and clone size derive from that table, while D and trimming were established from the DNA sequence. The sample holds around 130,000 clones, more than 80% seen once. This sample was included in a study of blood T cell repertoires in COVID-19. Across the whole study: T cells, B-cell-depleted T cells, or PBMCs supplied cDNA or gDNA.

Sequencing was performed on peripheral blood. This TCR came from a human donor in a cohort sampled during active COVID-19.

Here the CDR3 reads CASSPTSGGAETQYF. CDR3 coding DNA: TGTGCCAGCAGCCCGACTAGCGGGGGGGCGGAGACCCAGTACTTC. This chain connects TRBV11-2 to TRBJ2-5; 14 bases agree with TRBD2. The V and J ends lost 5 bases and 5 bases, in that order; junction bases with no gene match: 4. CDR1 and CDR2 (germline): SGHAT, FQNNGV. This CDR3 has 15 amino acids.